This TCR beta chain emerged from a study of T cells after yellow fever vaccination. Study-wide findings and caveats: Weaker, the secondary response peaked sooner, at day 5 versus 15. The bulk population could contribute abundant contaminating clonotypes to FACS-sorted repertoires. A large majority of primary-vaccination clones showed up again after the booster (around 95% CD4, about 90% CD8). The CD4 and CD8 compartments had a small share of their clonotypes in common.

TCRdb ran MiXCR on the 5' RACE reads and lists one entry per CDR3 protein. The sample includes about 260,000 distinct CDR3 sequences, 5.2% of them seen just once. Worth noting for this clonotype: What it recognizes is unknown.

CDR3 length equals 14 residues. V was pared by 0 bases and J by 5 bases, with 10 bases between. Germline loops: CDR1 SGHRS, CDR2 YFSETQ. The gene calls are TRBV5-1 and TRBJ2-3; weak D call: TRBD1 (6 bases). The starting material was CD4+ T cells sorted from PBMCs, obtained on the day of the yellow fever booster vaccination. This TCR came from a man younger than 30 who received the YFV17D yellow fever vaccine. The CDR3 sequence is CASSLAGAGDTQYF. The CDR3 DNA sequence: TGCGCCAGCAGCTTGGCAGGGGCGGGAGATACGCAGTATTTT.